These 13 T cell receptor beta chains originate from one sample sequenced in a study of shared clonotypes between healthy human individuals. Measured with immunoSEQ multiplex PCR; TCRdb has only the in-frame clones, and not every one. The table includes more than 1 million clones, about four fifths detected once. Material: memory CD4+ T cells from PBMCs. As to subset: CD45RA-negative fraction. Source of these receptors: a man aged 18 to 30 in good health. Some clones in this sample may be carry-over from other donors' samples.

The gene calls are TRBV30 and TRBJ2-3, with a tentative D call TRBD2 (6 bases). The ends were cut back, 3 bases at V and 0 bases at J, with 10 bases in the middle. Germline V gene sequence: CDR1 GTSNPN, CDR2 SVGIG (reference sequence). The CDR3 sequence is 14 residues long. DNA for the CDR3: TGTGCCTGGAGCTCGGGGGTTAGCACAGATACGCAGTATTTT. This translates into CAWSSGVSTDTQYF.

The CDR3, as DNA: TGCAGCGTTGAACAGTCACAGGGGGCGGGTGAGCAGTTCTTC. Translating it yields CSVEQSQGAGEQFF. V is TRBV29-1 and J is TRBJ2-1; 9 nucleotides match TRBD1. V lost 2 bases, J lost 9 bases, and 8 bases stayed unmatched. This CDR3 comprises 14 residues. The germline gives CDR1 SQVTM, CDR2 ANQGSEA.

This clone is a singleton in its sample. One junction end disagrees with the germline gene, perhaps due to a read error. The chain recombines TRBV7-9 with TRBJ2-7; 10 nucleotides agree with TRBD2. Germline V lookup: CDR1 SEHNR, CDR2 FQNEAQ (reference sequence). This CDR3 has 15 amino acids. The CDR3 here is CASSKAGGPSSEQYF. The DNA for the CDR3 is TGTGCCAGCAGCAAAGCGGGAGGGCCTTCCTCCGAGCAGTACTTC.

V gene TRBV2 combines with J gene TRBJ1-3, with D tentatively TRBD1 (6 bases). Germline CDR1 SNHLY, CDR2 FYNNEI. Trimming left V 6 bases short and J 2 bases short, with 11 bases between. This CDR3 contains 14 residues. The CDR3 reads CASSDQGPGNTIYF. The CDR3 bases are TGTGCCAGCAGCGACCAGGGGCCTGGAAACACCATATATTTT.

The chain uses TRBV14 and TRBJ1-2; D unresolved. The V end was cut by 0 bases, the J end by 7 bases, with 9 bases between. The CDR3 runs to 13 residues. Germline-derived CDR1 and CDR2 are SGHDN and FVKESK. DNA for the CDR3: TGTGCCAGCAGCCAAGACATGGCACTTGGCTACACCTTC. This gives the protein CASSQDMALGYTF.

In regard to this clone: The same CDR3 is also encoded by other DNA sequences in this sample. This chain links TRBV2 with TRBJ1-4; TRBD1 aligns across 8 bases. The J segment lost 5 bases and the V segment lost 6 bases, leaving 2 bases of the junction unmatched. This CDR3 has 13 residues. Germline V gene sequence: CDR1 SNHLY, CDR2 FYNNEI. The CDR3 reads CASSGTGNEKLFF. The CDR3, as DNA: TGTGCCAGCAGCGGGACAGGCAATGAAAAACTGTTTTTT. The full variable domain, with the rest looked up from reference TRBV2 and TRBJ1-4, is EPEVTQTPSHQVTQMGQEVILRCVPISNHLYFYWYRQILGQKVEFLVSFYNNEISEKSEIFDDQFSVERPDGSNFTLKIRSTKLEDSAMYFCASSGTGNEKLFFGSGTQLSVL.

The J gene is TRBJ2-7, the V gene TRBV4-1; 7 nucleotides line up with TRBD1. The CDR3 consists of 14 residues. J was trimmed by 2 bases and V by 4 bases; bases with no gene match: 5. Germline V gives CDR1 MGHRA, CDR2 YSYEKL. CDR3 sequence (DNA): TGCGCCAGCAGCCGAGGGACAGCAACCTACGAGCAGTACTTC. Translation gives CASSRGTATYEQYF.

The chain has TRBV7-9 and TRBJ2-1; 7 bases match TRBD2. The length of the CDR3 is 15 residues. Unmatched junction bases numbered 10, after V lost 2 bases and J lost 9 bases. Germline CDR1 is SEHNR and CDR2 is FQNEAQ (reference sequence). CDR3 sequence: CASSLWSSGLREQFF. CDR3 sequence (DNA): TGTGCCAGCAGCTTATGGTCTAGCGGTCTCCGTGAGCAGTTCTTC.

V and J are TRBV27 and TRBJ1-1; D is possibly TRBD1 (6 bases). The CDR3 covers 15 residues. The V end lost 5 bases, the J end lost 3 bases, and 16 bases lay between the germline ends. Germline CDR1 is MNHEY and CDR2 is SMNVEV (reference sequence). DNA of the CDR3: TGTGCCAGCAGTGTCTCGAGGGGGGGGTACACTGAAGCTTTCTTT. Translated: CASSVSRGGYTEAFF.

J is TRBJ1-2 and V is TRBV5-1, with 9 bases that match TRBD1. This CDR3 is 15 amino acids long. The germline CDR1 and CDR2 sequences are SGHRS and YFSETQ. J gave up 7 bases and V 0 bases, and 7 bases lay outside the gene matches. CDR3: CASSLVGQGIGGYTF. The DNA for the CDR3 is TGCGCCAGCAGCTTGGTCGGACAGGGGATAGGTGGCTACACCTTC.

This clone was seen more than once but under ten times. The chain carries TRBV30 and TRBJ1-2; D unclear. The CDR3 contains 13 residues. Deletions cut 5 bases from V and 5 bases from J, with 15 bases between. Germline V gives CDR1 GTSNPN, CDR2 SVGIG (reference sequence). In nucleotides, the CDR3 is TGTGCCTGGGACGCCACCCTAGGGTATGGCTACACCTTC. Translation: CAWDATLGYGYTF.

This rearrangement joins TRBV28 to TRBJ2-7, with a tentative D call TRBD1 (8 bases). The CDR3 sequence is 14 residues long. Per the germline V gene, CDR1 is MDHEN and CDR2 is SYDVKM. V lost 4 bases, J lost 7 bases, and 17 bases lay in between. CDR3 in amino acids: CASSSEDRGGEQYF. The CDR3 DNA reads TGTGCCAGCAGTTCAGAAGACAGGGGAGGGGAGCAGTACTTC.

The rearrangement links TRBV10-3 to TRBJ2-7, with 11 bases that match TRBD2. Trimming took 6 bases from V and 5 from J; bases not matched to a gene: 9. Germline CDR1 reads ENHRY; CDR2 reads SYGVKD. The CDR3 totals 15 residues. The chain's CDR3 is CAISRLAGRSNEQYF. CDR3 nucleotides: TGTGCCATCAGCCGACTAGCGGGAAGGAGTAACGAGCAGTACTTC.